The rows below give T cell receptor beta chains drawn from one sample of a study of cytomegalovirus exposure and HLA in healthy donors. Clones were read by immunoSEQ multiplex PCR, and TCRdb kept only the in-frame ones, dropping some. Of tens of thousands of clones in the sample, less than 75% were seen once. The sequenced material came from PBMCs. The source is a woman aged 25 to 39 in good health and CMV-seropositive. Each CDR3 is given with its conserved first and last residue. D genes are given only for firm matches. Clone size, where shown, is once, few, many, or a class for clones that have expanded.

clone_size: NA
v_call: TRBV5-1
d_call: NA
j_call: TRBJ2-6
cdr3_nt: TGCGCCAGCAGCTTAAGTACAGGGCTCTCTGGGGCCAACGTCCTGACTTTC
cdr3_aa: CASSLSTGLSGANVLTF

clone_size: few
v_call: TRBV19
d_call: NA
j_call: TRBJ2-3
cdr3_nt: TGTGCCAGTAGTATCGGGTCCAGAAGCACAGATACGCAGTATTTT
cdr3_aa: CASSIGSRSTDTQYF

clone_size: NA
v_call: TRBV7-9
d_call: TRBD1
j_call: TRBJ2-4
cdr3_nt: TGTGCCAGCAGCTTAATTTTAGGGGGCATCAACATTCAGTACTTC
cdr3_aa: CASSLILGGINIQYF

clone_size: NA
v_call: TRBV30
d_call: NA
j_call: TRBJ1-2
cdr3_nt: TGTGCCTGGATAAGGCGGAGGGGCTATGGCTACACCTTC
cdr3_aa: CAWIRRRGYGYTF

clone_size: NA
v_call: TRBV15
d_call: NA
j_call: TRBJ2-3
cdr3_nt: TGTGCCACCAGCCGGGGGACAGATACGCAGTATTTT
cdr3_aa: CATSRGTDTQYF

clone_size: once
v_call: TRBV6-1
d_call: NA
j_call: TRBJ2-2
cdr3_nt: TGTGCCAGCAGTGAAGCGGAGTTACTGAGGACCGGGGAGCTGTTTTTT
cdr3_aa: CASSEAELLRTGELFF

clone_size: NA
v_call: TRBV15
d_call: NA
j_call: TRBJ1-6
cdr3_nt: TGTGCCACCAGCAGAGTAACAGACTCACCCCTCCACTTT
cdr3_aa: CATSRVTDSPLHF

clone_size: few
v_call: TRBV5-1
d_call: NA
j_call: TRBJ2-7
cdr3_nt: TGCGCCAGCGGATCTGGGGGGACCGTTCCCTCCTACGAGCAGTACTTC
cdr3_aa: CASGSGGTVPSYEQYF

clone_size: NA
v_call: TRBV7-2
d_call: TRBD1
j_call: TRBJ2-2
cdr3_nt: TGTGCCAGCAGCTTGCAGGGGGCGAACACCGGGGAGCTGTTTTTT
cdr3_aa: CASSLQGANTGELFF

clone_size: NA
v_call: TRBV2
d_call: NA
j_call: TRBJ1-4
cdr3_nt: TGTGCCAGCAGTTGGGGCGGTCAAGGGAATGAAAAACTGTTTTTT
cdr3_aa: CASSWGGQGNEKLFF

clone_size: NA
v_call: TRBV18
d_call: NA
j_call: TRBJ1-2
cdr3_nt: TGTGCCTCCCTCGGGAACTATGGCTACACCTTC
cdr3_aa: CASLGNYGYTF

clone_size: few
v_call: TRBV4-1
d_call: TRBD1
j_call: TRBJ1-2
cdr3_nt: TGCGCCAGCAGCCAGAGACAGGGTTTAAACTATGGCTACACCTTC
cdr3_aa: CASSQRQGLNYGYTF

clone_size: NA
v_call: TRBV4-3
d_call: TRBD2
j_call: TRBJ2-2
cdr3_nt: TGCGCCAGCAGCCCGGGACTAGCGGGGGGGTGGACCGGGGAGCTGTTTTTT
cdr3_aa: CASSPGLAGGWTGELFF

clone_size: NA
v_call: TRBV5-4
d_call: TRBD2
j_call: TRBJ2-3
cdr3_nt: TGTGCCAGCAGCCCTAACCTAGCGGGGGGCACAGATACGCAGTATTTT
cdr3_aa: CASSPNLAGGTDTQYF

clone_size: NA
v_call: TRBV27
d_call: NA
j_call: TRBJ1-4
cdr3_nt: TGTGCCAGCAGTTTATCCGCGTTCGGCAGGGGATCCCTTAATGAAAAACTGTTTTTT
cdr3_aa: CASSLSAFGRGSLNEKLFF

clone_size: once
v_call: TRBV6-1
d_call: TRBD1
j_call: TRBJ1-3
cdr3_nt: TGTGCCAGCGGAAGGGACAGGGAGACTGGAAACACCATATATTTT
cdr3_aa: CASGRDRETGNTIYF

clone_size: NA
v_call: TRBV19
d_call: NA
j_call: TRBJ2-7
cdr3_nt: TGTGCCACCAAGAGGAGGGGCCTGGATTACGAGCAGTACTTC
cdr3_aa: CATKRRGLDYEQYF

clone_size: NA
v_call: TRBV5-5
d_call: NA
j_call: TRBJ1-6
cdr3_nt: TGTGCCAGCAGCTTGGAGAGTCAGGTGGGCAGGGGCAATTCACCCCTCCACTTT
cdr3_aa: CASSLESQVGRGNSPLHF

clone_size: NA
v_call: TRBV6-1
d_call: TRBD2
j_call: TRBJ2-3
cdr3_nt: TGTGCCAGCAGTGGCCGACTCGCCGGGAGGGCAGATACGCAGTATTTT
cdr3_aa: CASSGRLAGRADTQYF

clone_size: few
v_call: TRBV9
d_call: TRBD1
j_call: TRBJ1-1
cdr3_nt: TGTGCCAGCAGCGTTGTTCCGACAGGGATGAACACTGAAGCTTTCTTT
cdr3_aa: CASSVVPTGMNTEAFF

clone_size: NA
v_call: TRBV11-3
d_call: NA
j_call: TRBJ2-7
cdr3_nt: TGTGCCAGCAGCTTAGAAGCGGAGCTAGAGCAGTACTTC
cdr3_aa: CASSLEAELEQYF

clone_size: NA
v_call: TRBV2
d_call: NA
j_call: TRBJ1-4
cdr3_nt: TGTGCCAGCAGTGAAAGGCAGGTAAAACTGTTTTTT
cdr3_aa: CASSERQVKLFF

clone_size: NA
v_call: TRBV9
d_call: NA
j_call: TRBJ1-5
cdr3_nt: TGTGCCAGCAGCGCCCAGGGGATACCGGATCAGCCCCAGCATTTT
cdr3_aa: CASSAQGIPDQPQHF

clone_size: NA
v_call: TRBV5-1
d_call: TRBD2
j_call: TRBJ2-1
cdr3_nt: TGCGCCAGTAGCCAACTACCCGGGACTAGCATGGGTGAGCAGTTCTTC
cdr3_aa: CASSQLPGTSMGEQFF

clone_size: NA
v_call: TRBV18
d_call: TRBD1
j_call: TRBJ2-7
cdr3_nt: TGTGCCAGCTCACCCGGGACAGGGGGCTCCTACGAGCAGTACTTC
cdr3_aa: CASSPGTGGSYEQYF

clone_size: NA
v_call: TRBV5-7
d_call: NA
j_call: TRBJ1-4
cdr3_nt: TGTGCCAGCAGCTTCAGTGGGGTACGGAGGAATGAAAAACTGTTTTTT
cdr3_aa: CASSFSGVRRNEKLFF

clone_size: NA
v_call: TRBV9
d_call: TRBD2
j_call: TRBJ2-1
cdr3_nt: TGTGCCAGCAGCGTAGAGCGCGGGGGGTCCTACAATGAGCAGTTCTTC
cdr3_aa: CASSVERGGSYNEQFF

clone_size: NA
v_call: TRBV5-6
d_call: NA
j_call: TRBJ2-1
cdr3_nt: TGTGCCAGCAGCTTCCGAAGCGGGTACTCCTACAATGAGCAGTTCTTC
cdr3_aa: CASSFRSGYSYNEQFF

clone_size: NA
v_call: TRBV2
d_call: TRBD1
j_call: TRBJ1-4
cdr3_nt: TGTGCCAGCTTCAAGGGGCAGGGGGCGGTTGAAAAACTGTTTTTT
cdr3_aa: CASFKGQGAVEKLFF

clone_size: NA
v_call: TRBV2
d_call: NA
j_call: TRBJ1-2
cdr3_nt: TGTGCCAGCACCACGGCTAACTATGGCTACACCTTC
cdr3_aa: CASTTANYGYTF

clone_size: NA
v_call: TRBV6-5
d_call: NA
j_call: TRBJ1-2
cdr3_nt: TGTGCCAGCAGTTACTCGGGCAGGGTTGGCTACACCTTC
cdr3_aa: CASSYSGRVGYTF

clone_size: few
v_call: TRBV19
d_call: TRBD1
j_call: TRBJ2-7
cdr3_nt: TGTGCCAGTAGTGCCCAAAGTGCAGGGGGATATCACGAGCAGTACTTC
cdr3_aa: CASSAQSAGGYHEQYF

clone_size: NA
v_call: TRBV4-2
d_call: TRBD2
j_call: TRBJ2-3
cdr3_nt: TGTGCCAGCAGCCAAGACTTAGCGGGGGGGCAAGATACGCAGTATTTT
cdr3_aa: CASSQDLAGGQDTQYF

clone_size: NA
v_call: TRBV7-9
d_call: TRBD1
j_call: TRBJ1-4
cdr3_nt: TGTGCCAGCAGCCGTCCAGGGGGCCAGGATGAAAAACTGTTTTTT
cdr3_aa: CASSRPGGQDEKLFF

clone_size: NA
v_call: TRBV30
d_call: NA
j_call: TRBJ1-4
cdr3_nt: TGTGCCTGGAAGGAGCGTGCCCTGGCAACTAATGAAAAACTGTTTTTT
cdr3_aa: CAWKERALATNEKLFF

clone_size: NA
v_call: TRBV15
d_call: NA
j_call: TRBJ2-7
cdr3_nt: TGTGCCACCAGCAGTCTGGACAGCCCCTACGAGCAGTACTTC
cdr3_aa: CATSSLDSPYEQYF

clone_size: NA
v_call: TRBV27
d_call: TRBD1
j_call: TRBJ1-5
cdr3_nt: TGTGCCAGCAGTAAAGACCGGGACAGGGGGCTTCATAGCAATCAGCCCCAGCATTTT
cdr3_aa: CASSKDRDRGLHSNQPQHF

clone_size: NA
v_call: TRBV10-3
d_call: NA
j_call: TRBJ2-3
cdr3_nt: TGTGCCATAAAAGACACTCAATCGCCCACAGATACGCAGTATTTT
cdr3_aa: CAIKDTQSPTDTQYF

clone_size: NA
v_call: TRBV19
d_call: NA
j_call: TRBJ1-2
cdr3_nt: TGTGCCAGTAGGCCCCGGACGGGGGGGAAACCCTATGGCTACACCTTC
cdr3_aa: CASRPRTGGKPYGYTF

clone_size: NA
v_call: TRBV9
d_call: TRBD1
j_call: TRBJ2-5
cdr3_nt: TGTGCCAGCAGCGCCTCCCAGGGGGCGGGAGAGACCCAGTACTTC
cdr3_aa: CASSASQGAGETQYF

clone_size: once
v_call: TRBV7-3
d_call: TRBD1
j_call: TRBJ1-1
cdr3_nt: TGTGCCAGCAGCTTAAGTACAGGGGGGTCCACTGAAGCTTTCTTT
cdr3_aa: CASSLSTGGSTEAFF

clone_size: NA
v_call: TRBV5-6
d_call: TRBD1
j_call: TRBJ1-1
cdr3_nt: TGTGCCAGCAGCCCGGGACAGGGGACTGAAGCTTTCTTT
cdr3_aa: CASSPGQGTEAFF

clone_size: NA
v_call: TRBV2
d_call: TRBD2
j_call: TRBJ2-2
cdr3_nt: TGTGCCAGTGAGGGGACTAGCGGGGGCACCGGGGAGCTGTTTTTT
cdr3_aa: CASEGTSGGTGELFF

clone_size: NA
v_call: TRBV6-1
d_call: NA
j_call: TRBJ1-3
cdr3_nt: TGTGCCAGCAGTGAATTCCAGGGAACTGGAAACACCATATATTTT
cdr3_aa: CASSEFQGTGNTIYF

clone_size: NA
v_call: TRBV5-5
d_call: NA
j_call: TRBJ2-7
cdr3_nt: TGTGCCAGCAGCGTTCACTACGAGCAGTACTTC
cdr3_aa: CASSVHYEQYF

clone_size: NA
v_call: TRBV12-5
d_call: NA
j_call: TRBJ2-6
cdr3_nt: TGTGCTAGTGGTTTGGTACCAGATGGCAGGCCCTGGGCCAACGTCCTGACTTTC
cdr3_aa: CASGLVPDGRPWANVLTF

clone_size: NA
v_call: TRBV6-5
d_call: TRBD2
j_call: TRBJ2-3
cdr3_nt: TGTGCCAGCAGTACACTAGCGGGAACAGATACGCAGTATTTT
cdr3_aa: CASSTLAGTDTQYF

clone_size: NA
v_call: TRBV7-3
d_call: NA
j_call: TRBJ2-7
cdr3_nt: TGTGCCAGCAGCTTAACGCTAGCCAGCTCCTACGAGCAGTACTTC
cdr3_aa: CASSLTLASSYEQYF

clone_size: NA
v_call: TRBV28
d_call: NA
j_call: TRBJ1-4
cdr3_nt: TGTGCCAGCAGTGCCGCCTACAGGGAAAAACTGTTTTTT
cdr3_aa: CASSAAYREKLFF

clone_size: NA
v_call: TRBV4-1
d_call: NA
j_call: TRBJ1-2
cdr3_nt: TGCGCCAGCAAGGCGTCGGGTCACGGACTCTATGGCTACACCTTC
cdr3_aa: CASKASGHGLYGYTF

clone_size: NA
v_call: TRBV7-3
d_call: TRBD1
j_call: TRBJ2-7
cdr3_nt: TGTGCCAGCAGCCTAACCGGACAGGGTTACTACGAGCAGTACTTC
cdr3_aa: CASSLTGQGYYEQYF

clone_size: few
v_call: TRBV18
d_call: NA
j_call: TRBJ1-2
cdr3_nt: TGTGCCAGCTCACCACCCAGTTCCCCCTATGGCTACACCTTC
cdr3_aa: CASSPPSSPYGYTF

clone_size: few
v_call: TRBV6-6
d_call: NA
j_call: TRBJ2-5
cdr3_nt: TGTGCCAGCAGTTATGGAGGCGGAGGGACCCAGTACTTC
cdr3_aa: CASSYGGGGTQYF

clone_size: NA
v_call: TRBV7-2
d_call: NA
j_call: TRBJ2-7
cdr3_nt: TGTGCCAGCAGCTTAGGTTCTAACTACGAGCAGTACTTC
cdr3_aa: CASSLGSNYEQYF

clone_size: NA
v_call: TRBV29-1
d_call: NA
j_call: TRBJ1-5
cdr3_nt: TGCAGCGTTGAGATCGCCACCTCTACAGGCGGCAATCAGCCCCAGCATTTT
cdr3_aa: CSVEIATSTGGNQPQHF

clone_size: NA
v_call: TRBV7-6
d_call: TRBD1
j_call: TRBJ1-1
cdr3_nt: TGTGCCAGCAGCTACGACAGGGATGTTGACACTGAAGCTTTCTTT
cdr3_aa: CASSYDRDVDTEAFF

clone_size: NA
v_call: TRBV19
d_call: NA
j_call: TRBJ1-5
cdr3_nt: TGTGCCAGTAAAACCGGGGATCAGCCCCAGCATTTT
cdr3_aa: CASKTGDQPQHF